The sequence of this TCR beta chain was determined in a study of post-analysis software for immune sequencing data. General study results and limits: TRBV segments more frequent in patients than in controls numbered roughly five and included TRBV5-6, TRBV5-1 and TRBV20-1.

A few counts support this clonotype. Its antigen is still unknown. The CDR3 extends over 13 amino acids. Germline V gene data show CDR1 as DFQATT and CDR2 as SNEGSKA (reference sequence). Carried by the TCR beta cDNA libraries were unique molecular identifiers. TCRdb re-analysed the PCR reads in MiXCR, keeping a single row per CDR3 protein. The top ten clones hold roughly 4.9% of a sample with 700,000 to 900,000 distinct CDR3 sequences, approximately 44% of them seen once. This chain links TRBV20-1 with TRBJ2-4; tentative D call: TRBD1 (6 bases). Gene TRBJ2-7 matches the end of the DNA better, so the J call may be wrong. Sequencing used blood. This receptor was identified in a girl between 5 and 17 years old with multiple sclerosis. CDR3 protein: CSAREGTKNEQYF. CDR3 bases: TGCAGTGCTAGAGAGGGGACAAAAAACGAGCAGTACTTC.